Sequencing of this T cell receptor (beta chain) was carried out in a study of long-term antiretroviral therapy in people with HIV. Overall study findings and caveats: On ART adherence, viral resistance or therapy changes, no data were available.

The length of the CDR3 is 13 residues. Germline assignment: CDR1 GTSNPN and CDR2 SVGIG (reference sequence). V lost 3 bases, J lost 5 bases, and 10 bases lay in between. With survey level as its setting, the immunoSEQ assay was v3.0. The data were produced by immunoSEQ multiplex PCR, yet TCRdb's version contains in-frame clones alone and is incomplete. The table has about 12,000 clones, 83% seen once. On this clone: The antigen is not known.

Cryopreserved PBMC, at roughly 0.85-11 million per sample, were present before DNA extraction. The chain combines TRBV30 with TRBJ2-2; TRBD2 might be the D (6 bases). The clonotype originates from a middle-aged man with HIV. This specimen consisted of unsorted PBMCs, obtained 3.4 years after starting antiretroviral therapy. Here the CDR3 reads CAWREGRTGELFF. CDR3 coding DNA: TGTGCCTGGAGAGAGGGGAGGACCGGGGAGCTGTTTTTT.